This entry features one T cell receptor (beta chain) sequence. Antigen: not known. The PCR employed 60 Vbeta primers together with 13 Jbeta primers. Assay used: immunoSEQ multiplex PCR; TCRdb lists only in-frame clones, some missing. The sample lists about 110,000 clones, approximately 79% seen once, with 12% to 15% in the top ten. The V gene lost 1 base and the J gene lost 4 bases, with 11 bases spanning the gap. The CDR3 covers 14 residues. In germline, CDR1 is LGHNA, CDR2 YNFKEQ. The data are from a study of cytomegalovirus exposure and HLA in healthy donors. Study context: Among the roughly 370 genotyped donors, approximately 81% were placed in the Caucasian-associated ancestry cluster.

Study conclusions and caveats: Reported findings show TCR beta sequences accurately forecast HLA-A and HLA-B alleles in most subjects. What a later analysis reportedly showed was that an Asian-associated ancestry cluster had fewer N-insertions than the approximately 700-donor mean. The study flagged 150 to 200 TCR beta chains as cytomegalovirus-associated.

The chain combines TRBV4-2 with TRBJ2-7, with a tentative D call TRBD2 (5 bases). The sequence derives from a woman aged 40 to 50 in good health and CMV-seropositive. The source material was PBMCs. The CDR3 DNA follows: TGTGCCAGCAGCCAAGGGAACGGGGATTACGAGCAGTACTTC. Translating it yields CASSQGNGDYEQYF.